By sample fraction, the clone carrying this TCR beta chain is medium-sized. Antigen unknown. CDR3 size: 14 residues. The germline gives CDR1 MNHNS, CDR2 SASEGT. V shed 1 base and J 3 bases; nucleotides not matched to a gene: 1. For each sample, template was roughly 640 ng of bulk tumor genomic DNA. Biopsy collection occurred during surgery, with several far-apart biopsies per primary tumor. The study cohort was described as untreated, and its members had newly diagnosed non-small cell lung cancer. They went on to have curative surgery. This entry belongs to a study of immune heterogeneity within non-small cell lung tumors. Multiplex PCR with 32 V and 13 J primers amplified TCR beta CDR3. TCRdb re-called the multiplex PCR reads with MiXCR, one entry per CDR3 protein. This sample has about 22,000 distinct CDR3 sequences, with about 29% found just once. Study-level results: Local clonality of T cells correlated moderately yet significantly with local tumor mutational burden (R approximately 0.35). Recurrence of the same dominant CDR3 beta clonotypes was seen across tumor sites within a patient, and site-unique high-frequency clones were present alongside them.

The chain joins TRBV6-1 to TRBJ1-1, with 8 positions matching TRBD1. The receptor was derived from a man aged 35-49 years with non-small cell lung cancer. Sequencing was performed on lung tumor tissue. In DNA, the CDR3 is TGTGCCAGCAGTGAAGACAGGGGGGACACTGAAGCTTTCTTT. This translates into CASSEDRGDTEAFF.